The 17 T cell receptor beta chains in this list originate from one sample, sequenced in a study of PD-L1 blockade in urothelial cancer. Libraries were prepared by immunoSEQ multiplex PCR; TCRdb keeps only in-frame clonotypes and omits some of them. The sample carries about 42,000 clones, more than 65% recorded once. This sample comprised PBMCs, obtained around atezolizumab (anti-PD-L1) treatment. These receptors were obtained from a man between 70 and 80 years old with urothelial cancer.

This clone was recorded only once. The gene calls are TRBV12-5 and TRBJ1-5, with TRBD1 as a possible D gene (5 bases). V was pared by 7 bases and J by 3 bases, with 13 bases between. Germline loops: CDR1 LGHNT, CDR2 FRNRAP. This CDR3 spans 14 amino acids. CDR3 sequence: CASAPEGSNQPQHF. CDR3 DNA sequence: TGTGCTAGTGCCCCGGAGGGGTCCAATCAGCCCCAGCATTTT.

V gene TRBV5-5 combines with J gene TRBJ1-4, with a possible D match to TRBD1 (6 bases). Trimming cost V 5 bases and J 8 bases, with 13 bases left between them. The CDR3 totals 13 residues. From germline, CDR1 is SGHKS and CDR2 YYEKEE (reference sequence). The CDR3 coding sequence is TGTGCCAGCAGATCGCAGGGGCGAGAAAAACTGTTTTTT. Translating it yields CASRSQGREKLFF.

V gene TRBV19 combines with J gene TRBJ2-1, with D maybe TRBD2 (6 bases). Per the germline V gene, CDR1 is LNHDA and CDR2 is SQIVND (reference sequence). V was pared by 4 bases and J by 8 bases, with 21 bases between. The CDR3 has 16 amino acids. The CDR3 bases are TGTGCCAGTAGTACTCCTTTGCGGGGTGGGCGCCATGAGCAGTTCTTC. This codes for CASSTPLRGGRHEQFF.

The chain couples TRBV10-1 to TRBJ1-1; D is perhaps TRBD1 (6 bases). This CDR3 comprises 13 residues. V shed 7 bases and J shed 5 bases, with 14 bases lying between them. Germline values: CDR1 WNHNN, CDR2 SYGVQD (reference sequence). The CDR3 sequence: CASTHRVLTEAFF. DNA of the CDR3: TGCGCCAGCACTCACAGGGTTCTGACTGAAGCTTTCTTT.

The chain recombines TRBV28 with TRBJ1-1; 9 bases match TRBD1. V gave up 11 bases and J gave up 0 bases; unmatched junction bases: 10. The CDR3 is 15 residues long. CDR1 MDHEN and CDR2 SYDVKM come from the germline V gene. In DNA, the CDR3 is TGTGCCGCGTGGACAGGGGCACTTCTGAACACTGAAGCTTTCTTT. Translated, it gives CAAWTGALLNTEAFF.

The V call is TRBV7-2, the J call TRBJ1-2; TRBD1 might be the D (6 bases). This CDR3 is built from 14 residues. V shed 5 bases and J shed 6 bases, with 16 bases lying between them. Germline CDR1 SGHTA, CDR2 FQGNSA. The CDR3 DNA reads TGTGCCAGCAGCCAAGGACACAGGGTGGATGGCTACACCTTC. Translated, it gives CASSQGHRVDGYTF. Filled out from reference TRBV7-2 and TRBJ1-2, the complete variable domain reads GAGVSQSPSNKVTEKGKDVELRCDPISGHTALYWYRQSLGQGLEFLIYFQGNSAPDKSGLPSDRFSAERTGGSVSTLTIQRTQQEDSAVYLCASSQGHRVDGYTFGSGTRLTVV.

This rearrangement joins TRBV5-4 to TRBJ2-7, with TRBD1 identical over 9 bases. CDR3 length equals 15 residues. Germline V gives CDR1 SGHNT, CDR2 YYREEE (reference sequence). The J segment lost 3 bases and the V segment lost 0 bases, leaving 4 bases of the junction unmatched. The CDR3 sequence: CASSLGGQGSYEQYF. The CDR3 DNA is TGTGCCAGCAGCTTGGGGGGACAGGGTAGCTACGAGCAGTACTTC.

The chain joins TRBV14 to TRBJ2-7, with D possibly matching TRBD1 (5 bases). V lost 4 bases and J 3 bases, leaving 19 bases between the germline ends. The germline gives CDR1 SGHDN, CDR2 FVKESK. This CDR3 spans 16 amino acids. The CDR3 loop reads CASSPDLTGAFYEQYF. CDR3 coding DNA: TGTGCCAGCAGCCCAGACCTTACTGGGGCTTTCTACGAGCAGTACTTC. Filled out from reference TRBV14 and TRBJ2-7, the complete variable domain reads EAGVTQFPSHSVIEKGQTVTLRCDPISGHDNLYWYRRVMGKEIKFLLHFVKESKQDESGMPNNRFLAERTGGTYSTLKVQPAELEDSGVYFCASSPDLTGAFYEQYFGPGTRLTVT.

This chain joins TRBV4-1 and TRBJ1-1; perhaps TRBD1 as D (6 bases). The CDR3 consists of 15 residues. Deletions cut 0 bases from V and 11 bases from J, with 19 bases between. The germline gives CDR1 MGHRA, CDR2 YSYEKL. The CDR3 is CASSQDLTGSLSAFF. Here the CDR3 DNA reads TGCGCCAGCAGCCAAGATTTGACAGGAAGCTTGAGCGCTTTCTTT.

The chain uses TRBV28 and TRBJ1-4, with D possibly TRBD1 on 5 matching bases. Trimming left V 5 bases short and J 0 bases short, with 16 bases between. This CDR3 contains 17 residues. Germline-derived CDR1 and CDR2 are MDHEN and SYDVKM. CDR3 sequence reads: CASSPPTEISTNEKLFF. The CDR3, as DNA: TGTGCCAGCAGTCCTCCGACAGAAATATCAACTAATGAAAAACTGTTTTTT.

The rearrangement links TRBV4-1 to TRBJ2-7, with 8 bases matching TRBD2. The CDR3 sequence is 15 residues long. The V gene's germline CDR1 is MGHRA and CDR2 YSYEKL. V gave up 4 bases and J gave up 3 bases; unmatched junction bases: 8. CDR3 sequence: CASSRASGSFYEQYF. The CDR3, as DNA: TGCGCCAGCAGCCGTGCGAGCGGGAGTTTCTACGAGCAGTACTTC.

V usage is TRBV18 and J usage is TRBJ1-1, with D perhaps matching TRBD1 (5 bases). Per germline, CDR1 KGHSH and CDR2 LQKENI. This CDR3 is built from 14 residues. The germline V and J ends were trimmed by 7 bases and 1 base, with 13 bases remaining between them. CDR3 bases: TGTGCCAGCTACTCGGGACTGGCGAACACTGAAGCTTTCTTT. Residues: CASYSGLANTEAFF.

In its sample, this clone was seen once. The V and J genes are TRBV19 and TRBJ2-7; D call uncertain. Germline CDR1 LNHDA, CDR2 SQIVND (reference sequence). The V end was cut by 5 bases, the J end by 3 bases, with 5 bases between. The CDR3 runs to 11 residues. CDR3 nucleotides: TGTGCCAGTAGTGCCGGCTACGAGCAGTACTTC. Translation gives CASSAGYEQYF.

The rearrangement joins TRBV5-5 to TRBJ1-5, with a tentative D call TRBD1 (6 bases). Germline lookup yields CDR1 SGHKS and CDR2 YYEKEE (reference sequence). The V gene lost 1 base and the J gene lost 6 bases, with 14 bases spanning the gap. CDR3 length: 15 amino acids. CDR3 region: CASSLREGESQPQHF. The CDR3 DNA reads TGTGCCAGCAGCTTGCGGGAGGGGGAATCTCAGCCCCAGCATTTT.

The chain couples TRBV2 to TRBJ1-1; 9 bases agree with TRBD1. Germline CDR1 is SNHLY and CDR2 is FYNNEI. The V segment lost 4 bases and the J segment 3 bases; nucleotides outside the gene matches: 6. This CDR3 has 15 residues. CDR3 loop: CASSGSGQGYTEAFF. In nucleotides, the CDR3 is TGTGCCAGCAGTGGTTCCGGACAGGGGTACACTGAAGCTTTCTTT. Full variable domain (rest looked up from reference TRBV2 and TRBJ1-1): EPEVTQTPSHQVTQMGQEVILRCVPISNHLYFYWYRQILGQKVEFLVSFYNNEISEKSEIFDDQFSVERPDGSNFTLKIRSTKLEDSAMYFCASSGSGQGYTEAFFGQGTRLTVV.

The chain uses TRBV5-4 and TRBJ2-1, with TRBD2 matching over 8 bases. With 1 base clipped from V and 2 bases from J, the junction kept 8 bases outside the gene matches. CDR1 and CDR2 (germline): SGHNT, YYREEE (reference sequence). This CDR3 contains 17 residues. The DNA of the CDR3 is TGTGCCAGCAGCTTGTGGGCTAGCGGGCCTGCCTACAATGAGCAGTTCTTC. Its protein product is CASSLWASGPAYNEQFF.

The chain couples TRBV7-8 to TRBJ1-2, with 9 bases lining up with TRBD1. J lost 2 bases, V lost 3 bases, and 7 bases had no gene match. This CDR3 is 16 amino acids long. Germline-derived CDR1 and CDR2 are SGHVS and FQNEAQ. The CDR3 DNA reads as TGTGCCAGCAGCTTCATCGGGACAGGGTTGAACTATGGCTACACCTTC. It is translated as CASSFIGTGLNYGYTF.